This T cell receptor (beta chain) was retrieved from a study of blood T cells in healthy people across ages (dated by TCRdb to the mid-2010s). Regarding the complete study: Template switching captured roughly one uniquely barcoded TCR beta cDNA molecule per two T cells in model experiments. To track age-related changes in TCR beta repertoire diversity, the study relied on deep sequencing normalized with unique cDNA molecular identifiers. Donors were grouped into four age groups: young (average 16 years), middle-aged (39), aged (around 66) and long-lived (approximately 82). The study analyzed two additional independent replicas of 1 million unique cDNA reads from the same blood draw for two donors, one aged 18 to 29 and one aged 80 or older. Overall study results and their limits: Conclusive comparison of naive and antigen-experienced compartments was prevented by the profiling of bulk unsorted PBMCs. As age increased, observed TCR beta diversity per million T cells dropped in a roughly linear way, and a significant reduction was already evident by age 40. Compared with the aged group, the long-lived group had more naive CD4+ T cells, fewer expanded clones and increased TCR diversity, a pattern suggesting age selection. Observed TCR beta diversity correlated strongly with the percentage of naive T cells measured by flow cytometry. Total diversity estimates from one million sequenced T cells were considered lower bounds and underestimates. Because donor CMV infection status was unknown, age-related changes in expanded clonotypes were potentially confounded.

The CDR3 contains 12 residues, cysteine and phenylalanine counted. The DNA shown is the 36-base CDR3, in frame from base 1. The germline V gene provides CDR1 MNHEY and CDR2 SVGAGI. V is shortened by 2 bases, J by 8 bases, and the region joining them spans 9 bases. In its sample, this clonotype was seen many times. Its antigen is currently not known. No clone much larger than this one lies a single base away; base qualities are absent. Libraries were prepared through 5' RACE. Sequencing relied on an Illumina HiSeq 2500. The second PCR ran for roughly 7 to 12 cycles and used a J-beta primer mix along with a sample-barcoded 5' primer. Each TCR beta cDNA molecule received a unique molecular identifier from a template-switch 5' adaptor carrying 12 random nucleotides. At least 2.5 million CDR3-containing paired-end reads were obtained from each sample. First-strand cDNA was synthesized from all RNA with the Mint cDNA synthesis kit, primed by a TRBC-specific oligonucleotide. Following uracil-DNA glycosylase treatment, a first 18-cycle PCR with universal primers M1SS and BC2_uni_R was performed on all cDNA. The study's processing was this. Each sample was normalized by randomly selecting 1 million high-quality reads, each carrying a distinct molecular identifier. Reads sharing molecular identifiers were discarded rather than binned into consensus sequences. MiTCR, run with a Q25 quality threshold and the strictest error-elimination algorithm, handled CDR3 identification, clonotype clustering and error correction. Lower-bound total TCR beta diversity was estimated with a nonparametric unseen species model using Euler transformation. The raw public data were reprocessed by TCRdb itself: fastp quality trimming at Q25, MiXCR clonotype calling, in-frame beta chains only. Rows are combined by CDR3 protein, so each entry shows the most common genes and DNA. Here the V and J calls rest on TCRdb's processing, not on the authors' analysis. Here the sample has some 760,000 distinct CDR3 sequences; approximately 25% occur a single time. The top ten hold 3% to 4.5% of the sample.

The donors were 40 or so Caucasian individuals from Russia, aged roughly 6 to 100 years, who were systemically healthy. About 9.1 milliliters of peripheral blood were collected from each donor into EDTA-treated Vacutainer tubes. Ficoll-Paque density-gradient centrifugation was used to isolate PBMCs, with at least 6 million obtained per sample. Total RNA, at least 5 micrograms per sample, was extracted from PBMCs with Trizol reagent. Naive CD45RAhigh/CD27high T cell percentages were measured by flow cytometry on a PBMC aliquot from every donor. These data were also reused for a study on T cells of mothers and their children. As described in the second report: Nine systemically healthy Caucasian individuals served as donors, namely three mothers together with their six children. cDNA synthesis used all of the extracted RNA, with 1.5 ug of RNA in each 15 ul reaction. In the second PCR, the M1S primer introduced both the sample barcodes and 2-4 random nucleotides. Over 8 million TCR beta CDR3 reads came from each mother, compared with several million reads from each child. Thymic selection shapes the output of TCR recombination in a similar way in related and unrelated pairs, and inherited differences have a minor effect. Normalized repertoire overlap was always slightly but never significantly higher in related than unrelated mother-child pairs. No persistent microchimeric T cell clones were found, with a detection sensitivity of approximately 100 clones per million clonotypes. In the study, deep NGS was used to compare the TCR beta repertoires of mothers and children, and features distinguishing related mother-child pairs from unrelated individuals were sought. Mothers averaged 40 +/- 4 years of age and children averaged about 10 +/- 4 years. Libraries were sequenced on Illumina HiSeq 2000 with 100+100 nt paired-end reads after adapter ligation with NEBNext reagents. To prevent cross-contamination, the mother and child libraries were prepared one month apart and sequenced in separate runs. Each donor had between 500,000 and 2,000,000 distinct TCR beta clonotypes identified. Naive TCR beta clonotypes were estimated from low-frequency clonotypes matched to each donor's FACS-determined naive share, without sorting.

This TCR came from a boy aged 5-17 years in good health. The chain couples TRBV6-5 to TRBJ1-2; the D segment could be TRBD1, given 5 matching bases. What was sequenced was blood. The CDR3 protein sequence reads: CASSYQGDGYTF. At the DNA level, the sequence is TGTGCCAGCAGTTACCAGGGAGACGGCTACACCTTC.